These 5 T cell receptor beta chains came from one sample sequenced in a study of graft-versus-host responses after intestinal transplantation (dated by TCRdb to the early 2020s). Receptor amplification or capture employed the immunoSEQ multiplex PCR assay. TCRdb's version of the immuneACCESS table is confined to in-frame rearrangements and falls short of the full clone set. An unresolved V gene accounts for under half of the shortfall where checked; the remainder is of unknown origin. This sample gives about 19,000 clones in total; about 89% of them show up just once. 8% to 9.5% of the sample goes to the ten largest clones. The sample consisted of PBMCs, taken around 230 days after intestinal transplant. The receptors were gathered from a human patient who received an intestinal transplant, so some T cells may come from the graft donor.

CDR3: CASSQVGRGPYQGETQYF. The CDR3 DNA sequence: TGCGCCAGCAGCCAAGTGGGGCGGGGGCCCTACCAAGGGGAGACCCAGTACTTC. The chain employs TRBV4-1 and TRBJ2-5, with D possibly being TRBD2 (7 bases). V was clipped by 1 base and J by 5 bases, with 23 bases between them. CDR3 length equals 18 residues. Germline assignment: CDR1 MGHRA and CDR2 YSYEKL.

In its sample, this clone was seen once. The chain combines TRBV2 with TRBJ2-3; D gene uncertain. CDR1 is SNHLY and CDR2 is FYNNEI in the germline V gene. This CDR3 comprises 16 residues. The V end lost 3 bases, the J end lost 1 base, and 14 bases lay between the germline ends. In DNA, the CDR3 is TGTGCCAGCAGTGACCGCCAATTTACTGGCACAGATACGCAGTATTTT. The encoded protein is CASSDRQFTGTDTQYF.

The chain couples TRBV21-1 to TRBJ2-7; the D call of TRBD2 is as the table states it, not checked on the DNA. TRBV21-1 is a known pseudogene. CDR3 length equals 17 residues. CDR3 amino acids: CASRSVGSLHVLDEQYF. The DNA for the CDR3 is TGTGCCAGCAGGTCTGTGGGTAGCCTACACGTGTTAGACGAGCAGTACTTC.

This chain uses TRBV6-4 with TRBJ1-1, with D tentatively TRBD1 (5 bases). CDR1 is MRHNA, CDR2 SNTAGT, per germline. Trimming cost V 7 bases and J 3 bases, with 15 bases left between them. CDR3 size: 14 residues. CDR3 in DNA: TGTGCCAGCAAGAGGGGAGGGGAGGACACTGAAGCTTTCTTT. This codes for CASKRGGEDTEAFF.

CDR3 DNA: TGTGCCAGCAGCCAAGGACCGGGGCGGAACACTGAAGCTTTCTTT. Encoded protein: CASSQGPGRNTEAFF. The chain carries TRBV7-9 and TRBJ1-1, with a tentative D call TRBD1 (5 bases). V lost 5 bases, J lost 1 base, and 14 bases lay in between. Germline-derived CDR1 and CDR2 are SEHNR and FQNEAQ (reference sequence). The CDR3 covers 15 residues.